This TCR beta chain came from a study of blood T cells in healthy people across ages. This CDR3 contains 14 residues. Germline V gives CDR1 SGHTA, CDR2 FQGNSA. V was pared by 4 bases and J by 7 bases, with 5 bases of the junction left unmatched. Findings and limits, study-wide: Samples with more naive T cells showed higher observed beta diversity. Diversity of TCR beta per million T cells declined in a roughly linear way with age.

Next came a second PCR, run for roughly 6 to 11 cycles, which used a sample-barcoded 5' primer along with a J-beta primer mix. Each cDNA molecule, via a template-switch adaptor with 12 random nucleotides, was tagged. MiXCR, applied by TCRdb to the 5' RACE reads, yields one record per CDR3 protein. The repertoire has over a million distinct CDR3 sequences, about 45% of them found once; the top ten carry roughly 3.7%. The table lists this clonotype with a few counts. Its antigen is not identified. The source is a woman aged 18-29 years in good health. The rearrangement joins TRBV7-2 to TRBJ2-7; 12 nucleotides line up with TRBD2. Sequenced: blood. CDR3 bases: TGTGCCAGCAGCTCCCTAGCGGGAGGGCTTGAGCAGTACTTC. The encoded protein is CASSSLAGGLEQYF.